This T cell receptor beta chain was sequenced in a study of blood T cell repertoires in COVID-19. Trimming took 1 base from V and 6 from J; bases not matched to a gene: 12. The CDR3 is 16 residues long. Germline V gives CDR1 SGHNT, CDR2 YYREEE (reference sequence). This clone was picked up a small number of times. The table came from immunoSEQ multiplex PCR; TCRdb's copy has only in-frame clones and leaves some out. Of 170,000 or so clones listed, roughly 78% are singletons. The rearrangement links TRBV5-4 to TRBJ1-1; 7 bases fit TRBD1. Sequencing was carried out using peripheral blood. The receptor was isolated from a man aged 65 to 85 with active or convalescent COVID-19. The CDR3 loop reads CASSLNPPQGRAEAFF. CDR3 nucleotide sequence: TGTGCCAGCAGCTTGAACCCCCCACAGGGGCGCGCTGAAGCTTTCTTT.